Presented here are 9 T cell receptor beta chains from one specimen sequenced in a study of T cells in Graves' hyperthyroidism and ophthalmopathy. It was RNA transcripts that yielded the amplified TCR beta CDR3 regions. The primer set for the first-round RT-PCR of the TCR CDR3 was HTBI. TCRdb re-called the multiplex PCR reads with MiXCR, one entry per CDR3 protein. In the table there are approximately 400,000 distinct CDR3 sequences, roughly 14% of which are singletons. Source material: blood. The receptors derive from a woman between 18 and 29 years old with Graves' hyperthyroidism.

The chain links TRBV6-1 to TRBJ2-5; 9 nucleotides agree with TRBD1. The germline gives CDR1 MNHNS, CDR2 SASEGT. The ends lost 4 bases at V and 5 bases at J; junction bases unmatched: 8. CDR3 length: 15 residues. Written as DNA, the CDR3 is TGTGCCAGCAGTGTCCCGGGACAGGGTCTGGAGACCCAGTACTTC. It encodes CASSVPGQGLETQYF.

This rearrangement joins TRBV4-2 to TRBJ2-5; D call uncertain. Deletions cut 4 bases from V and 2 bases from J, with 14 bases between. This CDR3 is built from 15 residues. The germline V gene has CDR1 LGHNA and CDR2 YNFKEQ. As DNA, the CDR3 is TGTGCCAGCAGCCCGTTACTTCAGTGGCAAGAGACCCAGTACTTC. Translating it yields CASSPLLQWQETQYF.

This sequence joins TRBV15 and TRBJ2-1, with D unresolved. Germline CDR1 reads LNHNV; CDR2 reads YYDKDF (reference sequence). The ends were cut back, 6 bases at V and 0 bases at J, with 15 bases in the middle. The CDR3 spans 16 residues. CDR3 nucleotides: TGTGCCACCAGTCAAAGAATTAAGAGCTCCTACAATGAGCAGTTCTTC. This gives the protein CATSQRIKSSYNEQFF.

This clonotype was seen ten or more times. V usage is TRBV28 and J usage is TRBJ2-1, with a tentative D call TRBD2 (6 bases). The germline gives CDR1 MDHEN, CDR2 SYDVKM. Trimming removed 2 bases from V and 6 bases from J, with 17 bases in between. The CDR3 has 16 residues. CDR3 region: CASSLLRTIGPNEQFF. For the CDR3, the DNA is TGTGCCAGCAGTTTACTACGGACTATAGGCCCCAATGAGCAGTTCTTC.

To note about this clonotype: A much larger clone lies one base from this, so it may be a read error. The chain carries TRBV6-2 or TRBV6-3 and TRBJ1-1; tentative D call: TRBD1 (5 bases). In germline, CDR1 is MNHEY, CDR2 SVGEGT. The CDR3 has 14 amino acids. Here the CDR3 reads CTSRTPGLNTEAFF. As DNA, the CDR3 is TGTACCAGCAGAACCCCGGGACTTAACACTGAAGCTTTCTTT.

V gene TRBV10-3 combines with J gene TRBJ2-1; D may be TRBD2 (6 bases). The CDR3 loop spans 15 amino acids. Trimming left V 4 bases short and J 6 bases short, with 16 bases between. Germline CDR1 reads ENHRY; CDR2 reads SYGVKD. DNA of the CDR3: TGTGCCATCAGTGGCGGGGCAAGGGGACCCAATGAGCAGTTCTTC. Its protein product is CAISGGARGPNEQFF.

This chain joins TRBV12-3 or TRBV12-4 and TRBJ1-5; 7 bases agree with TRBD1. There are 17 residues in the CDR3. Losses at the gene ends were 3 bases for V and 0 bases for J; bases not matched to a gene: 8. The CDR3, as DNA: TGTGCCAGCAGTTTTTCCGGGACAGCTACTAGCAATCAGCCCCAGCATTTT. Translation gives CASSFSGTATSNQPQHF.

The chain joins TRBV9 to TRBJ2-3, with TRBD2 identical over 9 bases. CDR3 size: 16 residues. The V gene end was trimmed by 0 bases and the J gene end by 4 bases; junction bases not matched to a gene: 6. Germline CDR1 is SGDLS and CDR2 is YYNGEE. CDR3 nucleotides: TGTGCCAGCAGCGTAGAGGTAGCGGGGGACGCAGATACGCAGTATTTT. It yields the protein CASSVEVAGDADTQYF.

V usage is TRBV2 and J usage is TRBJ1-2; TRBD1 is a possible D gene (5 bases). V lost 3 bases and J lost 8, with 13 bases in between. The CDR3 is made up of 13 amino acids. Germline V lookup: CDR1 SNHLY, CDR2 FYNNEI. The CDR3 is CASSEGRVGGYTF. DNA of the CDR3: TGTGCCAGCAGTGAGGGCAGGGTGGGGGGCTACACCTTC.